This T cell receptor beta chain was retrieved from a study of blood T cell repertoires in COVID-19. About the research overall: Samples taken during acute and convalescent COVID-19 were collected in the United States, Italy and Spain.

This CDR3 comprises 13 residues. Trimming took 0 bases from V and 5 from J, leaving 5 bases between them. Germline assignment: CDR1 SGHDN and CDR2 FVKESK. Enrolment of Seattle patients took place during active infection, and they were followed longitudinally. This table comes from immunoSEQ multiplex PCR, and its TCRdb copy is limited to in-frame clones, with some not included. This table has fewer than 150,000 clones, more than 80% appearing once. The sequencing sample was made of peripheral blood. The chain recombines TRBV14 with TRBJ1-5; D remains unclear. The receptor comes from a woman aged 55-69 years with COVID-19, enrolled during active disease. This CDR3 reads CASSQELDQPQHF. Here the CDR3 DNA reads TGTGCCAGCAGCCAAGAACTGGATCAGCCCCAGCATTTT.